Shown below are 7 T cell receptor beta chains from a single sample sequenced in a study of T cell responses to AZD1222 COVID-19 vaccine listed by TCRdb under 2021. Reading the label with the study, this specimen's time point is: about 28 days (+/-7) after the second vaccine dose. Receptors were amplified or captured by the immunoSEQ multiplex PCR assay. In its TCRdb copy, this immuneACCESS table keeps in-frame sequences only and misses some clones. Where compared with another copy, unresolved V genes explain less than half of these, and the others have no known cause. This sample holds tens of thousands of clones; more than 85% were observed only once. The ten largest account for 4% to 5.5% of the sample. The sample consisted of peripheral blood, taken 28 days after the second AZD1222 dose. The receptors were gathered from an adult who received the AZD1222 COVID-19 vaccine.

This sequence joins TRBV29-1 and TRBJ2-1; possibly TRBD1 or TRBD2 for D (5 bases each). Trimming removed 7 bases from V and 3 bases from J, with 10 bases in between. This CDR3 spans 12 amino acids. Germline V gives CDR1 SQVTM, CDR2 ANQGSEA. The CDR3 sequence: CSGGPYYNEQFF. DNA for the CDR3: TGCAGCGGGGGACCATACTACAATGAGCAGTTCTTC.

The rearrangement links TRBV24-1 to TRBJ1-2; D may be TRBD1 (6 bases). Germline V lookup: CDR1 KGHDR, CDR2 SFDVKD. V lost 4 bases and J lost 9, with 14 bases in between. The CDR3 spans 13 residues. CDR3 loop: CATSDVQGFSYTF. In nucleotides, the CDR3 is TGTGCCACCAGTGACGTACAGGGTTTTAGCTACACCTTC.

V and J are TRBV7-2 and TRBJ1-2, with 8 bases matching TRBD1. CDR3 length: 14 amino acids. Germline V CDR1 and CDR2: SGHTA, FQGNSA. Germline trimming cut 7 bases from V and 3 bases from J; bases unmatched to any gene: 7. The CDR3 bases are TGTGCCAGCAAGGCAGGGGGCGATGACTATGGCTACACCTTC. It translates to CASKAGGDDYGYTF.

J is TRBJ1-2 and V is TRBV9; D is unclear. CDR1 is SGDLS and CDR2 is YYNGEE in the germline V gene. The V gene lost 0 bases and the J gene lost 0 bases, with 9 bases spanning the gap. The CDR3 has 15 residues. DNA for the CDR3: TGTGCCAGCAGCGTAGATCCGGTAGCTAACTATGGCTACACCTTC. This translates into CASSVDPVANYGYTF.

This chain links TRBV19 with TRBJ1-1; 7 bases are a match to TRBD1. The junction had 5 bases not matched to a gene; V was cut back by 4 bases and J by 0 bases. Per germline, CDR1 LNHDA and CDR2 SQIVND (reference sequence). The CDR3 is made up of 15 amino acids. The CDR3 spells CASSNHRGMNTEAFF. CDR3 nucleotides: TGTGCCAGTAGTAATCACAGGGGCATGAACACTGAAGCTTTCTTT.

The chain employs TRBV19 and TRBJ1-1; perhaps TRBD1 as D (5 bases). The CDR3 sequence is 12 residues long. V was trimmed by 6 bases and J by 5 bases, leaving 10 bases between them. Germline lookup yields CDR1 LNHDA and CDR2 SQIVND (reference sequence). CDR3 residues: CASSVTGTEAFF. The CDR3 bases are TGTGCCAGTAGCGTCACAGGTACTGAAGCTTTCTTT. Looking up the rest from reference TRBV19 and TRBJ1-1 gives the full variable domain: DGGITQSPKYLFRKEGQNVTLSCEQNLNHDAMYWYRQDPGQGLRLIYYSQIVNDFQKGDIAEGYSVSREKKESFPLTVTSAQKNPTAFYLCASSVTGTEAFFGQGTRLTVV.

CDR3 loop: CASSYGETQYF. CDR3 nucleotides: TGTGCCAGCAGTTACGGTGAGACCCAGTACTTC. The genes are TRBV6-5 and TRBJ2-5; D gene uncertain. V dropped 2 bases and J dropped 5 bases, with 3 bases sitting between them. The germline V gene has CDR1 MNHEY and CDR2 SVGAGI. The CDR3 totals 11 residues.